This T cell receptor (beta chain) is drawn from a study of T cell repertoires in cytomegalovirus infection. Study details: CMV infection plus the matching HLA type was flagged by public TCR beta signatures. Findings and caveats of the study: HLA-C-restricted CMV-specific TCR beta clonotypes were dominant in the ex vivo response.

To note about this clonotype: Its antigen is still unknown.

TCRdb re-derived calls from the reads in MiXCR, one entry per CDR3 protein. Of 200,000 or so distinct CDR3 sequences in the sample, 30% to 45% were seen once. This sequence originates from a human donor in good health (CMV status not recorded). Some clones in this sample may be carry-over from other donors' samples. The specimen comprised CD8+ T cells from cultured PBMCs, sampled from culture after CMV antigen stimulation.

In DNA form, the CDR3 reads TGCGCCAGCAGCCAAGATGGACCGGGAATGCCCCAGCATTTT. Its translation is CASSQDGPGMPQHF. V and J are TRBV4-1 and TRBJ1-5, with unresolved D. From germline, CDR1 is MGHRA and CDR2 YSYEKL. This CDR3 contains 14 residues. Trimming stripped 0 bases from V and 9 bases from J, with 12 bases between.